These 28 T cell receptor beta chains were sequenced from one sample in a study of cytomegalovirus exposure and HLA in healthy donors. Here immunoSEQ multiplex PCR was the method, and the copy in TCRdb shows in-frame clones only, minus some. The sample consists of roughly 90,000 clones, approximately 81% of them appearing once. The sample comprised PBMCs. The receptors were sampled from a man in his late teens or twenties in good health and CMV-seropositive.

This chain links TRBV10-3 with TRBJ2-1, with 10 bases matching TRBD2. The V segment lost 6 bases and the J segment 4 bases; nucleotides outside the gene matches: 3. Germline lookup yields CDR1 ENHRY and CDR2 SYGVKD. The CDR3 spans 14 residues. In DNA, the CDR3 is TGTGCCATCAGGGCTAGCGGGAGTTACAATGAGCAGTTCTTC. Residues: CAIRASGSYNEQFF.

The rearrangement joins TRBV27 to TRBJ2-7; tentative D call: TRBD2 (5 bases). Looked up from germline, CDR1 is MNHEY and CDR2 is SMNVEV (reference sequence). This CDR3 region has 14 residues. Trimming removed 5 bases from V and 1 base from J, with 12 bases in between. The CDR3: CASSKLRDSYEQYV. CDR3 coding DNA: TGTGCCAGCAGTAAGCTCCGGGATTCCTACGAGCAGTACGTC.

The chain is built from TRBV6-1 and TRBJ2-7, with 11 nucleotides matching TRBD2. CDR1 and CDR2 from the germline V gene are MNHNS and SASEGT. This CDR3 contains 19 residues. Trimming at V came to 4 bases and at J to 2 bases, leaving 16 bases not matched to a gene. Written as DNA, the CDR3 is TGTGCCAGCAGTGTCCTTATGGGGGTAGCGGGAGGGCCTGCCTACGAGCAGTACTTC. It yields the protein CASSVLMGVAGGPAYEQYF.

The chain links TRBV4-1 to TRBJ2-7; D is unresolved. Trimming removed 1 base at V and 2 bases at J, with 12 bases between. The CDR3 is made up of 15 amino acids. Germline CDR1 MGHRA, CDR2 YSYEKL. CDR3 region: CASSQVNEAPYEQYF. The CDR3 nucleotides read TGCGCCAGCAGCCAAGTTAACGAGGCCCCCTACGAGCAGTACTTC.

This rearrangement joins TRBV6-4 to TRBJ2-7; possibly TRBD2 for D (6 bases). The CDR3 loop spans 15 amino acids. Trimming removed 6 bases at V and 2 bases at J, with 17 bases between. CDR1 is MRHNA, CDR2 SNTAGT, per germline. CDR3 in amino acids: CASSAVQRVPYEQYF. The CDR3 DNA follows: TGTGCCAGCAGCGCCGTCCAGCGGGTCCCCTACGAGCAGTACTTC.

The rearrangement uses TRBV2 and TRBJ2-7; D may be TRBD1 or TRBD2 (5 bases each). This CDR3 is built from 10 residues. Germline loops: CDR1 SNHLY, CDR2 FYNNEI. Trimming shortened V by 7 bases and J by 5 bases, and 6 bases separated the two germline ends. The CDR3 protein is CASKGHEQYV. The CDR3 DNA reads as TGTGCCAGCAAGGGACACGAGCAGTACGTC.

The CDR3 region has the DNA TGTGCCAGCAGCGGACTAGCGGGAGGGCCTGAGCAAGAGACCCAGTACTTC. Translation gives CASSGLAGGPEQETQYF. The chain combines TRBV27 with TRBJ2-5; the match to TRBD2 covers 15 bases. V was pared by 6 bases and J by 2 bases, with 7 bases of the junction left unmatched. The CDR3 extends over 17 amino acids. The V gene's germline CDR1 is MNHEY and CDR2 SMNVEV (reference sequence).

This chain joins TRBV9 and TRBJ2-7, with 8 bases lining up with TRBD1. The V gene end was trimmed by 0 bases and the J gene end by 3 bases; junction bases not matched to a gene: 5. Germline CDR1 and CDR2: SGDLS and YYNGEE. The CDR3 has 15 residues. DNA for the CDR3: TGTGCCAGCAGCGTAGTACCAGGGGGCATCTACGAGCAGTACTTC. Its translation: CASSVVPGGIYEQYF.

The chain couples TRBV4-1 to TRBJ2-1; D not certain. Deletions cut 0 bases from V and 0 bases from J, with 9 bases between. Looked up from germline, CDR1 is MGHRA and CDR2 is YSYEKL. The CDR3 loop spans 16 amino acids. The CDR3 region is CASSQDTESSYNEQFF. As DNA, the CDR3 is TGCGCCAGCAGCCAAGATACAGAGAGCTCCTACAATGAGCAGTTCTTC.

V gene TRBV7-2 combines with J gene TRBJ2-3; 10 positions agree with TRBD1. V shed 5 bases and J 5 bases; nucleotides not matched to a gene: 7. The CDR3 runs to 15 residues. The V gene's germline CDR1 is SGHTA and CDR2 FQGNSA. CDR3 protein: CASSMGTGAQDTQYF. DNA for the CDR3: TGTGCCAGCAGCATGGGGACAGGGGCGCAAGATACGCAGTATTTT. Using reference TRBV7-2 and TRBJ2-3 for the parts outside the CDR3, the full variable domain is GAGVSQSPSNKVTEKGKDVELRCDPISGHTALYWYRQSLGQGLEFLIYFQGNSAPDKSGLPSDRFSAERTGGSVSTLTIQRTQQEDSAVYLCASSMGTGAQDTQYFGPGTRLTVL.

This clone was recorded a few times. This sequence joins TRBV5-1 and TRBJ2-7, with TRBD1 matching over 11 bases. This CDR3 is built from 14 residues. Looked up from germline, CDR1 is SGHRS and CDR2 is YFSETQ. V was clipped by 4 bases and J by 2 bases; unmatched bases: 2. The DNA for the CDR3 is TGCGCCAGCAGCGCGGGACAGGGGGCCTACGAGCAGTACTTC. This encodes CASSAGQGAYEQYF.

The rearrangement uses TRBV6-1 and TRBJ2-3, with a tentative D call TRBD1 (5 bases). Between the trimmed V and J ends, which lost 2 bases and 4 bases, there was a span of 7 bases. CDR3 size: 13 residues. Germline CDR1 reads MNHNS; CDR2 reads SASEGT. The CDR3 here is CASSELTADTQYF. CDR3 DNA sequence: TGTGCCAGCAGTGAACTGACAGCAGATACGCAGTATTTT.

This clone was picked up one time. CDR3 in DNA: TGTGCCAGCATACCAGGACAGGGTAGAGTAGTGGGTGAAGCTTTCTTT. It codes for CASIPGQGRVVGEAFF. This chain uses TRBV27 with TRBJ1-1; 8 nucleotides agree with TRBD1. V lost 7 bases to trimming and J lost 7 bases; unmatched junction nucleotides: 17. The CDR3 contains 16 residues. Germline V gives CDR1 MNHEY, CDR2 SMNVEV (reference sequence).

This clone was observed once. The chain recombines TRBV6-5 with TRBJ2-3; maybe TRBD1 (6 bases). The V and J ends lost 6 bases and 4 bases respectively, with 11 bases between them. Germline V lookup: CDR1 MNHEY, CDR2 SVGAGI. The CDR3 extends over 13 amino acids. The CDR3, as DNA: TGTGCCAGCAGACCACAGGGTTCAGATACGCAGTATTTT. This codes for CASRPQGSDTQYF.

The chain recombines TRBV7-8 with TRBJ2-7; TRBD1 matches at 7 bases. V trimming: 3 bases; J trimming: 2 bases; junction bases outside the gene matches: 7. CDR1 and CDR2 from the germline V gene are SGHVS and FQNEAQ. The CDR3 runs to 15 residues. CDR3 residues: CASSFDRVGAYEQYF. For the CDR3, the DNA is TGTGCCAGCAGCTTCGACAGGGTGGGGGCCTACGAGCAGTACTTC.

V usage is TRBV10-3 and J usage is TRBJ2-7; 9 bases line up with TRBD2. CDR3 length: 15 amino acids. The V and J ends lost 3 bases and 2 bases, in that order; junction bases with no gene match: 5. The germline V gene has CDR1 ENHRY and CDR2 SYGVKD. The CDR3 reads CAISEGLATPYEQYV. The CDR3 nucleotides read TGTGCCATCAGTGAAGGACTAGCGACCCCCTACGAGCAGTACGTC.

This chain joins TRBV30 and TRBJ2-5, with D perhaps matching TRBD1 (5 bases). The CDR3 sequence is 14 residues long. Germline assignment: CDR1 GTSNPN and CDR2 SVGIG (reference sequence). V was shortened by 7 bases and J by 0 bases, with 15 bases between the two germline ends. The CDR3 spells CASQLGAYQETQYF. CDR3 coding DNA: TGTGCCTCCCAGTTAGGGGCGTACCAAGAGACCCAGTACTTC.

Only one count was recorded for this clone. The chain couples TRBV28 to TRBJ2-7; D ambiguous. CDR1 and CDR2 (germline): MDHEN, SYDVKM. This CDR3 is built from 15 residues. V lost 6 bases to trimming and J lost 6 bases, with 21 bases between them. The CDR3 nucleotides are TGTGCCAGCAGCTTACTGCCGCCCCTGGGCAGCGAGCAGTACTTC. Residues: CASSLLPPLGSEQYF.

This clone was counted between two and nine times. This chain connects TRBV27 to TRBJ2-7; D perhaps matches TRBD1 (6 bases). This CDR3 is built from 14 residues. Germline V gene sequence: CDR1 MNHEY, CDR2 SMNVEV (reference sequence). V was trimmed by 10 bases and J by 2 bases, leaving 18 bases between them. CDR3 DNA sequence: TGTGCCACCCGTTTTCGGGACACAGCCTACGAGCAGTACGTC. Residues: CATRFRDTAYEQYV.

CDR3: CASSPTSGRIYEQYF. CDR3 in DNA: TGTGCCAGCAGTCCGACTAGCGGGAGGATCTACGAGCAGTACTTC. The rearrangement links TRBV2 to TRBJ2-7; 13 bases are shared with TRBD2. Trimming took 5 bases from V and 3 from J; bases not matched to a gene: 4. The CDR3 runs to 15 residues. Looked up from germline, CDR1 is SNHLY and CDR2 is FYNNEI.

The chain employs TRBV28 and TRBJ2-7; 11 positions match TRBD2. Looked up from germline, CDR1 is MDHEN and CDR2 is SYDVKM. With 4 bases clipped from V and 2 bases from J, the junction kept 4 bases outside the gene matches. The CDR3 is 15 amino acids. The chain's CDR3 is CASSSGTSGAYEQYF. The CDR3 DNA sequence: TGTGCCAGCAGTTCCGGGACTAGCGGCGCCTACGAGCAGTACTTC.

This sequence joins TRBV10-3 and TRBJ2-3; 14 bases map to TRBD2. The germline V gene has CDR1 ENHRY and CDR2 SYGVKD. CDR3 length: 17 amino acids. Germline trimming cut 6 bases from V and 6 bases from J; bases unmatched to any gene: 11. The CDR3 region is CAIRSGTSGSPKDTQYF. CDR3 DNA sequence: TGTGCCATCAGGAGCGGGACTAGCGGGAGTCCAAAGGATACGCAGTATTTT.

The genes are TRBV9 and TRBJ2-5; D perhaps matches TRBD1 (6 bases). Germline V gene sequence: CDR1 SGDLS, CDR2 YYNGEE. The CDR3 is made up of 14 amino acids. V lost 0 bases, J lost 5 bases, and 11 bases lay in between. CDR3 residues: CASSVALGGETQYF. For the CDR3, the DNA is TGTGCCAGCAGCGTAGCCCTAGGGGGTGAGACCCAGTACTTC.

The chain carries TRBV5-1 and TRBJ2-5; the D is unclear. The CDR3 contains 13 residues. Germline V CDR1 and CDR2: SGHRS, YFSETQ. Trimming took off 0 bases at V and 3 bases at J, with 6 bases between the two ends. CDR3 amino acids: CASSLAIEETQYF. CDR3 sequence (DNA): TGCGCCAGCAGCTTGGCCATTGAAGAGACCCAGTACTTC.

The chain links TRBV28 to TRBJ2-7; tentative D call: TRBD2 (5 bases). V dropped 2 bases and J dropped 4 bases, with 6 bases sitting between them. Germline values: CDR1 MDHEN, CDR2 SYDVKM. The CDR3 covers 12 residues. This CDR3 reads CASSLGGYEQYF. In DNA form, the CDR3 reads TGTGCCAGCAGTTTAGGAGGTTACGAGCAGTACTTC.

The V and J genes are TRBV28 and TRBJ1-1; unclear D gene. V dropped 3 bases and J dropped 6 bases, with 5 bases sitting between them. Germline assignment: CDR1 MDHEN and CDR2 SYDVKM. The CDR3 covers 11 residues. For the CDR3, the DNA is TGTGCCAGCAGTTTTATCTCTGAAGCTTTCTTT. It encodes CASSFISEAFF.

This chain joins TRBV18 and TRBJ2-1; the match to TRBD2 covers 9 bases. Germline CDR1 and CDR2: KGHSH and LQKENI. The CDR3 length is 16 residues. V was clipped by 0 bases and J by 9 bases; unmatched bases: 9. The CDR3 coding sequence is TGTGCCAGCTCACCACCCTCGGTAGCGGGAGCGGGTGAGCAGTTCTTC. Translated: CASSPPSVAGAGEQFF.

The V gene is TRBV5-8, the J gene TRBJ2-2, with 8 bases that match TRBD1. The germline CDR1 and CDR2 sequences are SGHTS and YDEGEE. The CDR3 is 15 residues long. Germline trimming cut 2 bases from V and 7 bases from J; bases unmatched to any gene: 7. CDR3 in amino acids: CASSFFQGADGELFF. CDR3 DNA sequence: TGTGCCAGCAGCTTTTTTCAGGGGGCAGACGGGGAGCTGTTTTTT. Combining the CDR3 with reference TRBV5-8 and TRBJ2-2 gives the whole variable domain EAGVTQSPTHLIKTRGQQATLRCSPISGHTSVYWYQQALGLGLQFLLWYDEGEERNRGNFPPRFSGRQFPNYSSELNVNALELEDSALYLCASSFFQGADGELFFGEGSRLTVL.